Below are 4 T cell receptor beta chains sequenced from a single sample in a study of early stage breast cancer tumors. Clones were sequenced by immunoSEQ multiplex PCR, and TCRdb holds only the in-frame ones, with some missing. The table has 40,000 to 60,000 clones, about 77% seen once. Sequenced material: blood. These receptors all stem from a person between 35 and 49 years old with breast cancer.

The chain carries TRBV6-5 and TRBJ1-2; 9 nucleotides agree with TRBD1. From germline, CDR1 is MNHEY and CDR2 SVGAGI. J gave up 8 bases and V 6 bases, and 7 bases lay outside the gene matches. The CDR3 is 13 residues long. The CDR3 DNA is TGTGCCAGCAGGACGGGGACAGGGCAAGGCTACACCTTC. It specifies CASRTGTGQGYTF.

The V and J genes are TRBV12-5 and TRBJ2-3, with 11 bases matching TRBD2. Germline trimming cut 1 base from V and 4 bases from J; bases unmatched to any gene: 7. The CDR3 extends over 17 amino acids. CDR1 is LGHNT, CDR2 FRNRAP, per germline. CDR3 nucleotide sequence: TGTGCTAGTGGTTTGGGGTTGACTAGCGGGAATTCAGATACGCAGTATTTT. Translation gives CASGLGLTSGNSDTQYF.

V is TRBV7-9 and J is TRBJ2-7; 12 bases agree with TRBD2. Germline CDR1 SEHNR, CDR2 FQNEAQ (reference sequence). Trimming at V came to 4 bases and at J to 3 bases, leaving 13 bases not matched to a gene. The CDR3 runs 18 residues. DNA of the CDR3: TGTGCCAGCAGCTCTACAACCGGGACTAGCGGGTCGTTCTACGAGCAGTACTTC. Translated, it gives CASSSTTGTSGSFYEQYF.

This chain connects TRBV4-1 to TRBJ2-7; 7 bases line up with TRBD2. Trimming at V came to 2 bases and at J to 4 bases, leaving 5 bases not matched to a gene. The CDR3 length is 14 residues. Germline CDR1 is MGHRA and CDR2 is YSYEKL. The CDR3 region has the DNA TGCGCCAGCAGCCAATCTGAGCGGGATTACGAGCAGTACTTC. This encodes CASSQSERDYEQYF.